These T cell receptor beta chains were read from a single sample in a study of shared clonotypes between healthy human individuals. Profiled with immunoSEQ multiplex PCR; TCRdb holds only in-frame clones, not every one. The repertoire holds approximately 110,000 clones, with approximately 65% as singletons. Sequencing used memory CD8+ T cells sorted from blood. These receptors were obtained from a woman aged 30 to 39 in good health. CDR3s leave out the opening cysteine and the closing phenylalanine or tryptophan. D genes are given only for firm matches.

d_call | j_call | v_call | cdr3_aa
NA | TRBJ2-3 | TRBV7-8 | ASSLVGGFTDTQY
NA | TRBJ2-6 | TRBV15 | ATSRDPGEGANVLT
NA | TRBJ1-2 | TRBV21-1 | ASSNARDWTGNYGYT
TRBD2 | TRBJ2-7 | TRBV5-6 | ASSLGGISYEQY
NA | TRBJ1-1 | TRBV28 | ASSPSPDGRYTEAF
TRBD1 | TRBJ1-1 | TRBV29-1 | SVEGASRGRTEAF
NA | TRBJ1-2 | TRBV19 | ASSIDLGTGYGYT
NA | TRBJ2-4 | TRBV2 | ASKQEVAKNIQY
TRBD2 | TRBJ2-7 | TRBV7-6 | ASSLGPIGASGFYEQY
NA | TRBJ2-1 | TRBV25-1 | ASSSTEQF
TRBD2 | TRBJ2-7 | TRBV28 | ASSFIRLFGGLAGVYEQY
TRBD1 | TRBJ2-7 | TRBV7-9 | ASSARAGGGEQY
NA | TRBJ2-1 | TRBV7-9 | ASSLVRAGEQF
TRBD1 | TRBJ1-2 | TRBV6-6 | ASTKLGQGLYGYT
NA | TRBJ1-1 | TRBV5-1 | ASSSGQETTEAF
NA | TRBJ2-3 | TRBV7-9 | ASSTGLTNTDTQY
TRBD2 | TRBJ2-1 | TRBV27 | ASSFLAGSNNEQF
NA | TRBJ2-6 | TRBV2 | ASSQTGGSGANVLT
NA | TRBJ2-7 | TRBV5-6 | ASSFEQNYEQY
TRBD2 | TRBJ2-2 | TRBV4-2 | ASSPTSGITGELF
NA | TRBJ2-5 | TRBV6-6 | ASSYSVLSETQY
NA | TRBJ1-4 | TRBV5-6 | ASTLGGTALPINEKLF
TRBD1 | TRBJ1-4 | TRBV5-1 | ASSLVGTGAITNEKLF
TRBD2 | TRBJ2-7 | TRBV6-1 | ASDSGTSGPYEQY
NA | TRBJ1-5 | TRBV4-2 | ASSQQVLSNQPQH
NA | TRBJ2-4 | TRBV19 | ASSATGGIGNIQY
TRBD1 | TRBJ1-4 | TRBV7-9 | ASSWGQGANEKLF
TRBD2 | TRBJ2-7 | TRBV5-4 | ASSLGTRYEQY
NA | TRBJ2-3 | TRBV28 | ASSFVSRRDVRSVTDTQY
TRBD2 | TRBJ2-7 | TRBV11-2 | ASSLPRLAGGYEQY
NA | TRBJ2-5 | TRBV6-5 | ASSSWSEQETQY
NA | TRBJ1-6 | TRBV5-1 | ASSLGGSSPLH
NA | TRBJ2-1 | TRBV27 | ASSFTIRALGSYNEQF
NA | TRBJ2-1 | TRBV5-1 | ASSLGSLHNEQF
NA | TRBJ2-1 | TRBV7-9 | ASSPRGGSGYNEQF
TRBD2 | TRBJ2-1 | TRBV7-9 | ASSSTSGRGNEQF
TRBD2 | TRBJ2-5 | TRBV15 | ATSRLGTSGKETQY
NA | TRBJ1-3 | TRBV9 | ASSDRGVSGNTIY
NA | TRBJ2-2 | TRBV7-9 | ASSLAWGPRGTGELF
NA | TRBJ2-7 | TRBV2 | ASSKEASHYEQY